This T cell receptor beta chain is drawn from a study of T cells after yellow fever vaccination. Study overall: The authors prepared low-cell-number fractions using SMART-Seq v4 Ultra Low Input.

About this clonotype: Its antigen is unknown.

UMIs and a universal primer site were added when TCR cDNA was made by 5'RACE template switching. TCRdb re-derived calls from the 5' RACE reads in MiXCR, one entry per CDR3 protein. Seen here are around 550,000 distinct CDR3 sequences, 15% to 20% observed once, and the top ten hold around an eighth. CDR1 and CDR2 (germline): SGHKS, YYEKEE (reference sequence). The CDR3 consists of 16 residues. Trimming took off 4 bases at V and 1 base at J, with 17 bases between the two ends. Study outcomes and limitations: Peak timing came faster in the weaker secondary response, day 5 versus 15. Post-booster samples contained most primary-vaccination clones (nearly 98% CD4, roughly 88% CD8).

The rearrangement links TRBV5-5 to TRBJ2-5; D remains unclear. This clonotype was sampled from a man aged 25 to 40 who received the YFV17D yellow fever vaccine. Material: PBMCs, obtained 15 days after the yellow fever booster vaccination. CDR3 residues: CASSPGEVGIQETQYF. In DNA form, the CDR3 reads TGTGCCAGCAGCCCTGGAGAGGTTGGGATCCAAGAGACCCAGTACTTC.